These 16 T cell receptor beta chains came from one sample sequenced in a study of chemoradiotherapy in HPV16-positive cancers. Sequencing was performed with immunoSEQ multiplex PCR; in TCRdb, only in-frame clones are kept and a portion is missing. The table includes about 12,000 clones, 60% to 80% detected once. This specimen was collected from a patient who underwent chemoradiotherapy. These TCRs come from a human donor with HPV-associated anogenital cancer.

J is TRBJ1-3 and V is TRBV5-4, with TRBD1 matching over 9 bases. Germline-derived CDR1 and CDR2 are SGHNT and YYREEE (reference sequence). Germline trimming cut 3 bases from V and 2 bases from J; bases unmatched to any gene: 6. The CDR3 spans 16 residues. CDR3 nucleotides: TGTGCCAGCAGCTCCGGGACAGGGTTGACTGGAAACACCATATATTTT. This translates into CASSSGTGLTGNTIYF.

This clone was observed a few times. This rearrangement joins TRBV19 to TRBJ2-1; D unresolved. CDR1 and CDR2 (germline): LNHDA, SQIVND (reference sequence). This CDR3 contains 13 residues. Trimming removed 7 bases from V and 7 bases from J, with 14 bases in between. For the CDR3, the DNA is TGTGCCAGTAAGATAGGGCAGGATAATGAGCAGTTCTTC. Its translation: CASKIGQDNEQFF. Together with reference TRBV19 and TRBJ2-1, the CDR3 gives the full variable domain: DGGITQSPKYLFRKEGQNVTLSCEQNLNHDAMYWYRQDPGQGLRLIYYSQIVNDFQKGDIAEGYSVSREKKESFPLTVTSAQKNPTAFYLCASKIGQDNEQFFGPGTRLTVL.

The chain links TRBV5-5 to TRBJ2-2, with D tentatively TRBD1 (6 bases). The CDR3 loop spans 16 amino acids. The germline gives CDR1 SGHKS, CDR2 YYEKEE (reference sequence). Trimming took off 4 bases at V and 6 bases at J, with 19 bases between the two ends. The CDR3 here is CASSLVQGFGSGELFF. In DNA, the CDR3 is TGTGCCAGCAGCCTTGTACAGGGTTTTGGTTCCGGGGAGCTGTTTTTT.

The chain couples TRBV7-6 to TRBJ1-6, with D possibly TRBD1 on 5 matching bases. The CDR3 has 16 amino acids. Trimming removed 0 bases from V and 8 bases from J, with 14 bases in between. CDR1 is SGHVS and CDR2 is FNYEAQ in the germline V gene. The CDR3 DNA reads TGTGCCAGCAGCTTAGCCCTCGGGACCCATGATTCACCCCTCCACTTT. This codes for CASSLALGTHDSPLHF.

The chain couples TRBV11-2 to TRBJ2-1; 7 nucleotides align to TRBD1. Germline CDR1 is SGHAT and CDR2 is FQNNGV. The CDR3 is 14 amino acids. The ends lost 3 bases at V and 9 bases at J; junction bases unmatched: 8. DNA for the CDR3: TGTGCCAGCAGCTTGAGGACAGGAACGGGTGAGCAGTTCTTC. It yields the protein CASSLRTGTGEQFF.

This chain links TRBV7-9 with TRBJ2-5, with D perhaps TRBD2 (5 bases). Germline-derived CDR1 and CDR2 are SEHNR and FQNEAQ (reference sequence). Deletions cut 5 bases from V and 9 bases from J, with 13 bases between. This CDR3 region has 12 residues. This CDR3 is CASSPGLPPQYF. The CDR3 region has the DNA TGTGCCAGCAGCCCCGGACTGCCCCCCCAGTACTTC.

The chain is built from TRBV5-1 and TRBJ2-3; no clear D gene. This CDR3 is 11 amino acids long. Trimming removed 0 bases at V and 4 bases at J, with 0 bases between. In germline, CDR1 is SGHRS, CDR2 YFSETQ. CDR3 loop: CASSLADTQYF. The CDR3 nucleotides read TGCGCCAGCAGCTTGGCAGATACGCAGTATTTT.

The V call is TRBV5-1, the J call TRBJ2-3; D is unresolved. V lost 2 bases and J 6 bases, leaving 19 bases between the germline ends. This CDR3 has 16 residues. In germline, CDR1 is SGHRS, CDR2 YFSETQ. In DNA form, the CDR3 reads TGCGCCAGCAGCTTAGTCCGAGGCTTGATAGAGGATACGCAGTATTTT. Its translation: CASSLVRGLIEDTQYF. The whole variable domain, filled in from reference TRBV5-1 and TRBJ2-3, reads KAGVTQTPRYLIKTRGQQVTLSCSPISGHRSVSWYQQTPGQGLQFLFEYFSETQRNKGNFPGRFSGRQFSNSRSEMNVSTLELGDSALYLCASSLVRGLIEDTQYFGPGTRLTVL.

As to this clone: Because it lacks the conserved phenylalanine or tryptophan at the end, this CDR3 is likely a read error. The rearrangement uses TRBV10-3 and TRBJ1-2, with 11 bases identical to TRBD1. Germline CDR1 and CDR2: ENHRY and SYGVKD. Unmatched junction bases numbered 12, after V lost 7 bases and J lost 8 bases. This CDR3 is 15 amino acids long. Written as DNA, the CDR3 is TGTGCCATCACCGGGACAGGGGGAGGTTCGCGGGGCTACACCTCC. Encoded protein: CAITGTGGGSRGYTS.

The CDR3 bases are TGTGCCAGCAGCTTGGACGCGAGCGCAACTAACTATGGCTACACCTTC. Protein product: CASSLDASATNYGYTF. The rearrangement joins TRBV5-6 to TRBJ1-2; D gene ambiguous. Looked up from germline, CDR1 is SGHDT and CDR2 is YYEEEE. Between the trimmed V and J ends, which lost 0 bases and 0 bases, there was a span of 12 bases. CDR3 length: 16 residues. The full variable domain, with the rest looked up from reference TRBV5-6 and TRBJ1-2, is DAGVTQSPTHLIKTRGQQVTLRCSPKSGHDTVSWYQQALGQGPQFIFQYYEEEERQRGNFPDRFSGHQFPNYSSELNVNALLLGDSALYLCASSLDASATNYGYTFGSGTRLTVV.

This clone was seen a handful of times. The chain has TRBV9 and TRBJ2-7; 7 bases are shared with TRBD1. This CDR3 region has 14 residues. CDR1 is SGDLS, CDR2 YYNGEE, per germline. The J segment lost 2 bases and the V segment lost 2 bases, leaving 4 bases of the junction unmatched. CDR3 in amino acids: CASSVTGNTYEQYF. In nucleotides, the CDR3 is TGTGCCAGCAGCGTGACAGGGAACACCTACGAGCAGTACTTC.

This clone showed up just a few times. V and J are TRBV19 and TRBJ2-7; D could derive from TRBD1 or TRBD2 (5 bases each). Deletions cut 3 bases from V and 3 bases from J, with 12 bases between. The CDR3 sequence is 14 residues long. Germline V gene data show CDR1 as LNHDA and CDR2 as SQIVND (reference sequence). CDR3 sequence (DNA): TGTGCCAGTAGTATCCCTGGGACCGACTACGAGCAGTACTTC. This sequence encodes CASSIPGTDYEQYF.

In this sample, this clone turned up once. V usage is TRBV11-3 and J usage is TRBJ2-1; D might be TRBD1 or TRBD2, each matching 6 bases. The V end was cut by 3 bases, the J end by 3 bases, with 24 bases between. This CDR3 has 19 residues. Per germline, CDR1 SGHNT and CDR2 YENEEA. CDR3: CASSLGWVGKGEDYNEQFF. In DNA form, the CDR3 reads TGTGCCAGCAGCTTGGGTTGGGTTGGGAAGGGGGAGGACTACAATGAGCAGTTCTTC.

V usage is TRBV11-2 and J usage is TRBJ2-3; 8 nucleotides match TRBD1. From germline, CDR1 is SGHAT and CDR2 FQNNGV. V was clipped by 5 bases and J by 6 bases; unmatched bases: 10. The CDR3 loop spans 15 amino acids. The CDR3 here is CASSPTGGKSDTQYF. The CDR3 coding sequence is TGTGCCAGCAGCCCCACAGGGGGGAAGTCGGATACGCAGTATTTT.

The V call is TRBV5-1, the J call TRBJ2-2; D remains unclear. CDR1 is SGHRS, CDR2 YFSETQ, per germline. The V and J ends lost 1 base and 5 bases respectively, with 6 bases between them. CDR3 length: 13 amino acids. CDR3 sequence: CASSLRVTGELFF. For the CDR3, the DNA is TGCGCCAGCAGCTTGCGAGTAACCGGGGAGCTGTTTTTT.

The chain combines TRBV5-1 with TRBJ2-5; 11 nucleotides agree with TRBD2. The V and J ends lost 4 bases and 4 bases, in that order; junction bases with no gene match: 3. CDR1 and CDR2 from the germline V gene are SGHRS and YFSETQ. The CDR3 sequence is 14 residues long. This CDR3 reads CASSGGTSGETQYF. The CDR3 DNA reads TGCGCCAGCAGCGGGGGGACTAGCGGAGAGACCCAGTACTTC.